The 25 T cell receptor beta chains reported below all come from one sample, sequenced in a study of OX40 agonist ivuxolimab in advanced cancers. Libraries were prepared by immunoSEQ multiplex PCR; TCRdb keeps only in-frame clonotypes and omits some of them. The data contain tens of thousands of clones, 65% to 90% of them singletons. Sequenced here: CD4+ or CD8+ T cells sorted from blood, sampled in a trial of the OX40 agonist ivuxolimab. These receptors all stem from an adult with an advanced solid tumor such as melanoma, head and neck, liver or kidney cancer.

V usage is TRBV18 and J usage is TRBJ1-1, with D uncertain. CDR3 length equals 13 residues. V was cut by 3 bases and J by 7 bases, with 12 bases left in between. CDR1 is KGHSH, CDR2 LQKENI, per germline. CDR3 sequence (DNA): TGTGCCAGCTCACCGCTTTCCGGATTTGAAGCTTTCTTT. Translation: CASSPLSGFEAFF.

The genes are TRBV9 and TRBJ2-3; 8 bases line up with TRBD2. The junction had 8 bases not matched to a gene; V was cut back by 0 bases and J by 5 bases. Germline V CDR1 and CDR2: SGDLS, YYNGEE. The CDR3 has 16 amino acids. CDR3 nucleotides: TGTGCCAGCAGCGTAGAAGGCGGGGGGTACGGAGATACGCAGTATTTT. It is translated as CASSVEGGGYGDTQYF.

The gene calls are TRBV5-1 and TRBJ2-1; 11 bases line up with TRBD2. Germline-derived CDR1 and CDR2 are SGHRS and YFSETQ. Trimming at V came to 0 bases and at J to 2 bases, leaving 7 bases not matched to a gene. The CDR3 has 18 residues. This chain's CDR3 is CASSLVRTSGSTYNEQFF. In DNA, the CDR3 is TGCGCCAGCAGCTTGGTTCGGACTAGCGGGTCCACCTACAATGAGCAGTTCTTC.

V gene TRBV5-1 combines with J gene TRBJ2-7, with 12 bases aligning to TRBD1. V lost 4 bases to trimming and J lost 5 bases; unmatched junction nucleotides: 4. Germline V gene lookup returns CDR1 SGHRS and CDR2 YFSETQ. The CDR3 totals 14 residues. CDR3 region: CASSAGQGADEQYF. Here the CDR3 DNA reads TGCGCCAGCAGCGCGGGACAGGGGGCGGACGAGCAGTACTTC.

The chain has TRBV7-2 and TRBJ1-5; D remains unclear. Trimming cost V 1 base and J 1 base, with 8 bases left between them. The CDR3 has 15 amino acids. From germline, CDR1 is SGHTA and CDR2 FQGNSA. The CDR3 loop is CASSLVGNSNQPQHF. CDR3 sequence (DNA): TGTGCCAGCAGCTTAGTGGGGAACAGCAATCAGCCCCAGCATTTT.

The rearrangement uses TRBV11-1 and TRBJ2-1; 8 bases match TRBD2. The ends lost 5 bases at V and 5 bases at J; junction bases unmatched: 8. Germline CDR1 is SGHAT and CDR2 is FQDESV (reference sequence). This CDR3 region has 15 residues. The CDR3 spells CASSRGGFLNNEQFF. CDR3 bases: TGTGCCAGCAGCCGGGGGGGCTTCCTAAACAATGAGCAGTTCTTC.

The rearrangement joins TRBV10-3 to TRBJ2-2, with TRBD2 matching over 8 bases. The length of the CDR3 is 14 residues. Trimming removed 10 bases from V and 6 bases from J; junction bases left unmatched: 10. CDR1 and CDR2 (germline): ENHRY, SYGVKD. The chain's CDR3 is CATQPGGVPGELFF. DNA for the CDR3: TGTGCCACCCAACCGGGGGGGGTCCCCGGGGAGCTGTTTTTT.

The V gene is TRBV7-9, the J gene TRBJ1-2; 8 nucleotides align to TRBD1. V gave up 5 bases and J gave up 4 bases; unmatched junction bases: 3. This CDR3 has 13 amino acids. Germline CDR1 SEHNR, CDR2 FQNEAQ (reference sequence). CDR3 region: CASSPGGSYGYTF. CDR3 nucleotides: TGTGCCAGCAGCCCAGGGGGCAGCTATGGCTACACCTTC.

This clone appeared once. The DNA of the CDR3 is TGCGCCAGCAGCTTGACTAGCGGGGGGGCCGTCGTCGACGAGCAGTACTTC. It encodes CASSLTSGGAVVDEQYF. This sequence joins TRBV5-1 and TRBJ2-7; TRBD2 agrees at 13 bases. Germline trimming cut 1 base from V and 5 bases from J; bases unmatched to any gene: 9. This CDR3 region has 17 residues. Germline CDR1 SGHRS, CDR2 YFSETQ.

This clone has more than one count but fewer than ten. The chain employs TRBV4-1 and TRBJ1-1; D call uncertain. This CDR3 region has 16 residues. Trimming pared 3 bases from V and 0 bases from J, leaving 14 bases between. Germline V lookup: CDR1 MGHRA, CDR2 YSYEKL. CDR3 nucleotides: TGCGCCAGCAGCCACGCCTCTGACCGGATGAACACTGAAGCTTTCTTT. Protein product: CASSHASDRMNTEAFF.

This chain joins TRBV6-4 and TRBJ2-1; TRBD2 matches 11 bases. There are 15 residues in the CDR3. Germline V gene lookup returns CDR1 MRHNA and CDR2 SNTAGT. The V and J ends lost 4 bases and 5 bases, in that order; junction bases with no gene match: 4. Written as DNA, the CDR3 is TGTGCCAGCAGTGTTACTAGCGGGAGCCACAATGAGCAGTTCTTC. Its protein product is CASSVTSGSHNEQFF.

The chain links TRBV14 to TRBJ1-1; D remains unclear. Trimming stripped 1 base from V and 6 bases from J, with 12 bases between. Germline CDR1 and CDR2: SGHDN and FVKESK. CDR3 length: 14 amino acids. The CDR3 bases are TGTGCCAGCAGCCAAGTACTCGAAGTAGCTGAAGCTTTCTTT. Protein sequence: CASSQVLEVAEAFF.

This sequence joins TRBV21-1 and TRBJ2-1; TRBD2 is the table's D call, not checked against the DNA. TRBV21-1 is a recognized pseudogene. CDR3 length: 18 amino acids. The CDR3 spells CASRERGGSKVSRNEQFF. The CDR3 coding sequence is TGTGCCAGCAGAGAAAGAGGCGGGAGCAAGGTATCGCGGAATGAGCAGTTCTTC.

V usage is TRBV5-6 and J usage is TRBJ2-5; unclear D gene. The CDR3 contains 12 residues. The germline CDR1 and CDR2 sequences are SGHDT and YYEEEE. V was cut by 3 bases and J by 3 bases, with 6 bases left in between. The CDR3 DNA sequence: TGTGCCAGCAGCTCCCTAGAAGAGACCCAGTACTTC. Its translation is CASSSLEETQYF.

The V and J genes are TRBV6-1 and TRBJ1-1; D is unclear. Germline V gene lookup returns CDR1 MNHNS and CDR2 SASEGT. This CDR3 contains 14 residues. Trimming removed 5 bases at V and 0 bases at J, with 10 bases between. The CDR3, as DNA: TGTGCCAGCAGTATGCTAGTTCTGAACACTGAAGCTTTCTTT. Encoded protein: CASSMLVLNTEAFF.

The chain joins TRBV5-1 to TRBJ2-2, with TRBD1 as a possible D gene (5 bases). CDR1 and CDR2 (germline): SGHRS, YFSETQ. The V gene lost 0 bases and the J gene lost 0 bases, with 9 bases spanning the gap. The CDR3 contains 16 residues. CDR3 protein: CASSLGQGANTGELFF. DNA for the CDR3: TGCGCCAGCAGCTTGGGGCAGGGCGCGAACACCGGGGAGCTGTTTTTT. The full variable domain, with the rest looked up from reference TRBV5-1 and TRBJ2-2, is KAGVTQTPRYLIKTRGQQVTLSCSPISGHRSVSWYQQTPGQGLQFLFEYFSETQRNKGNFPGRFSGRQFSNSRSEMNVSTLELGDSALYLCASSLGQGANTGELFFGEGSRLTVL.

The CDR3 DNA reads as TGTGCCAGCTCACCACCGGGTCTAGAGACCCAGTACTTC. Its protein product is CASSPPGLETQYF. This chain joins TRBV18 and TRBJ2-5; D gene uncertain. V gave up 0 bases and J gave up 4 bases, with 6 bases separating them. Germline loops: CDR1 KGHSH, CDR2 LQKENI. The CDR3 runs to 13 residues.

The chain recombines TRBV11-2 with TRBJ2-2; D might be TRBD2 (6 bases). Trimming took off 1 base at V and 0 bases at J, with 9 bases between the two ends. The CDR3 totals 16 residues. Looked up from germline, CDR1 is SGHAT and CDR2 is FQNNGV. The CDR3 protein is CASSLVPGANTGELFF. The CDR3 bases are TGTGCCAGCAGCTTAGTTCCGGGGGCGAACACCGGGGAGCTGTTTTTT.

CDR3 residues: CASSLLAGGPTDTQYF. The CDR3 DNA reads as TGTGCCAGTAGTCTTCTAGCGGGGGGGCCTACAGATACGCAGTATTTT. J is TRBJ2-3 and V is TRBV19; TRBD2 matches at 12 bases. The CDR3 runs to 16 residues. The trim removed 5 bases at V and 3 bases at J, leaving 6 bases unmatched. Per germline, CDR1 LNHDA and CDR2 SQIVND (reference sequence).

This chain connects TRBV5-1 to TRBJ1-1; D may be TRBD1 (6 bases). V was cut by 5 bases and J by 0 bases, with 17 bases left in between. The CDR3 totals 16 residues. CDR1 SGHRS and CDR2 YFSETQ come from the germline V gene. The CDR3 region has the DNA TGCGCCAGCAGTTCCGACAGGCGTCACATGAACACTGAAGCTTTCTTT. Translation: CASSSDRRHMNTEAFF.

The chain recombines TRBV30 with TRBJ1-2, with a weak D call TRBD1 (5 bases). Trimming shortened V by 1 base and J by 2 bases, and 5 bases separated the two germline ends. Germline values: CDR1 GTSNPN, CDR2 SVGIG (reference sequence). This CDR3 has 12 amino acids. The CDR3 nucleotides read TGTGCCTGGAGTGAGGGGAACTATGGCTACACCTTC. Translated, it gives CAWSEGNYGYTF.

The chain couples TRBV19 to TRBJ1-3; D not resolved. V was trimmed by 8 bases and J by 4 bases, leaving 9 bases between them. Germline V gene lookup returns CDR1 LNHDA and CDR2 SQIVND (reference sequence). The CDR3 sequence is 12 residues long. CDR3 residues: CASPGTGNTIYF. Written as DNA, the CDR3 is TGTGCCAGTCCGGGCACGGGAAACACCATATATTTT. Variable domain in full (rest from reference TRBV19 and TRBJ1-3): DGGITQSPKYLFRKEGQNVTLSCEQNLNHDAMYWYRQDPGQGLRLIYYSQIVNDFQKGDIAEGYSVSREKKESFPLTVTSAQKNPTAFYLCASPGTGNTIYFGEGSWLTVV.

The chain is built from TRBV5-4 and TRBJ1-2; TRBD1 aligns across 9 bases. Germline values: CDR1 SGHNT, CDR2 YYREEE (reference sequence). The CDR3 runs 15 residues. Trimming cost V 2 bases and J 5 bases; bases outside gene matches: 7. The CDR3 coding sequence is TGTGCCAGCAGCTTAACCGGGACAGGGACTTATGGCTACACCTTC. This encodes CASSLTGTGTYGYTF.

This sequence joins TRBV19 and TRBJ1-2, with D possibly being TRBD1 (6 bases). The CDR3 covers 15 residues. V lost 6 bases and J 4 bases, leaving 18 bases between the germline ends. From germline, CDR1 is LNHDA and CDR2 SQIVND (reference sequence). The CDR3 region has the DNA TGTGCCAGTAGACCAGCCGGGGGGCGCGGCTATGGCTACACCTTC. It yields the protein CASRPAGGRGYGYTF.

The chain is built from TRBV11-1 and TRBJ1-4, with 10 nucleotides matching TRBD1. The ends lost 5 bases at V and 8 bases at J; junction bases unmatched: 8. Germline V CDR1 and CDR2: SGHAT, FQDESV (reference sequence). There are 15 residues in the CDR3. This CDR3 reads CASSRRQGADEKLFF. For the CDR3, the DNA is TGTGCCAGCAGCCGTCGACAGGGGGCGGACGAAAAACTGTTTTTT.